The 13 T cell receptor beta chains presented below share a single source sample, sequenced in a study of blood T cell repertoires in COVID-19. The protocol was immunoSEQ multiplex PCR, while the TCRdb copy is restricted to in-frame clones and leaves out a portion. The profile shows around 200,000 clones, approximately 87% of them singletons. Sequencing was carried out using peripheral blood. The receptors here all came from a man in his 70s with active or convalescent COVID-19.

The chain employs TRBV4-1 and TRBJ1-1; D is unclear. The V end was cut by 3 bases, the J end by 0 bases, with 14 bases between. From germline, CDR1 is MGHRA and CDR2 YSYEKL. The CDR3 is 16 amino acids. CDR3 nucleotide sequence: TGCGCCAGCAGCCACCCCGGACTGGGATTGAACACTGAAGCTTTCTTT. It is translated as CASSHPGLGLNTEAFF.

The CDR3 DNA reads TGCGCCAGCAGCCAAGATGAGGGGACAGCCTTAGCCAAAAACATTCAGTACTTC. Amino acid sequence: CASSQDEGTALAKNIQYF. The chain carries TRBV4-3 and TRBJ2-4, with 7 bases aligning to TRBD1. The germline V gene has CDR1 LGHNA and CDR2 YSLEER. This CDR3 region has 18 residues. The V and J ends lost 0 bases and 0 bases, in that order; junction bases with no gene match: 8.

For the CDR3, the DNA is TGTGCCAGCAGCCAACAAGTCTACGAGCAGTACTTC. This translates into CASSQQVYEQYF. The chain recombines TRBV6-2 or TRBV6-3 with TRBJ2-7; D is ambiguous. The CDR3 has 12 amino acids. Trimming took 6 bases from V and 3 from J, leaving 9 bases between them. Germline CDR1 MNHEY, CDR2 SVGEGT.

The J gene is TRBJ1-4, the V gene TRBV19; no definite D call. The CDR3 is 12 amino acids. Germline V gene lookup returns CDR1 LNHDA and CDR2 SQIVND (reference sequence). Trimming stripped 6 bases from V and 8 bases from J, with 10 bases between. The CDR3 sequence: CASRGAVEKLFF. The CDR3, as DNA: TGTGCCAGTAGAGGAGCGGTAGAAAAACTGTTTTTT. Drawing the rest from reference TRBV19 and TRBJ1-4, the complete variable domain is DGGITQSPKYLFRKEGQNVTLSCEQNLNHDAMYWYRQDPGQGLRLIYYSQIVNDFQKGDIAEGYSVSREKKESFPLTVTSAQKNPTAFYLCASRGAVEKLFFGSGTQLSVL.

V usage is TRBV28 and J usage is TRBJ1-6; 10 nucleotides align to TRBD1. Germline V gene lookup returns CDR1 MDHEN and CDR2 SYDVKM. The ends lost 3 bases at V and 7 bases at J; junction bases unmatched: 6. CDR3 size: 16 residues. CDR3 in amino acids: CASSFGDRGSNSPLHF. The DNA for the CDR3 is TGTGCCAGCAGTTTCGGGGACAGGGGATCCAATTCACCCCTCCACTTT.

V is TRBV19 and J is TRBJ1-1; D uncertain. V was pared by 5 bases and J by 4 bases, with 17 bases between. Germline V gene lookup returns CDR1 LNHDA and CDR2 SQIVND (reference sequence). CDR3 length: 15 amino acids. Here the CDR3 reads CASSAEVTRVTEAFF. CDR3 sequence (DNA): TGTGCCAGTAGTGCTGAGGTTACGAGGGTCACTGAAGCTTTCTTT.

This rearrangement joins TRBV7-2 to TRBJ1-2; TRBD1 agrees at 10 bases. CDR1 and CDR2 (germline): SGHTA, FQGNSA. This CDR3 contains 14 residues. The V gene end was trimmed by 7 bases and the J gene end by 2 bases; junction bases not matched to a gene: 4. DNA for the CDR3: TGTGCCAGCACCCCGGACAGGGGGAACTATGGCTACACCTTC. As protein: CASTPDRGNYGYTF.

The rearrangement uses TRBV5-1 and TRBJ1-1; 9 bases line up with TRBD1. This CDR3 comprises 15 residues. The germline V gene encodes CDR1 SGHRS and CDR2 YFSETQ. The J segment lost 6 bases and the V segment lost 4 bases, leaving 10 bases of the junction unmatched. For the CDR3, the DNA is TGCGCCAGCAGCCCGCTACCGGACAGGGGCGCTGAAGCTTTCTTT. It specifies CASSPLPDRGAEAFF.

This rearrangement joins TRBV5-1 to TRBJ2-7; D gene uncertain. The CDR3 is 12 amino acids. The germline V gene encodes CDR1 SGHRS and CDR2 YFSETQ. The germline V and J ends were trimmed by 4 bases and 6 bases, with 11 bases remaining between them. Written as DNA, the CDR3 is TGCGCCAGCAGCGAACCTATCGGCGAGCAGTACTTC. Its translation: CASSEPIGEQYF.

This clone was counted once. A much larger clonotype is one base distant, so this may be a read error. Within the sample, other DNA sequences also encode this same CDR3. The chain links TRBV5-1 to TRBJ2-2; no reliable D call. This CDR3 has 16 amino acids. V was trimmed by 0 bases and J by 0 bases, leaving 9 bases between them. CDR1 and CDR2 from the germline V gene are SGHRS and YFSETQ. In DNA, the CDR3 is TGCGCCAGCAGCTTGGCCACAGTCGCGAACACCGGGGAGCTGTTTTTT. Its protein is CASSLATVANTGELFF.

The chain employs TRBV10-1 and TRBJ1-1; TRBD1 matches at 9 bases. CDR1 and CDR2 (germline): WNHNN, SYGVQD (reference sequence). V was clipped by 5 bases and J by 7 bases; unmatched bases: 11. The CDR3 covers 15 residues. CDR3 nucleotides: TGCGCCAGCAGTCACGGACAGGGGACTCCAGGTGAAGCTTTCTTT. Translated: CASSHGQGTPGEAFF.

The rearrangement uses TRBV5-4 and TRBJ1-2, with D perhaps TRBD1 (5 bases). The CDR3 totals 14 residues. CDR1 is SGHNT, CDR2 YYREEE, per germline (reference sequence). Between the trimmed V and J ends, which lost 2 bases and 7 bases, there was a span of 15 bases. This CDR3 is CASSLRTHEGGYTF. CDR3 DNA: TGTGCCAGCAGCTTAAGGACACACGAAGGTGGCTACACCTTC. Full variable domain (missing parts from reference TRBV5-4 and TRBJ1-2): ETGVTQSPTHLIKTRGQQVTLRCSSQSGHNTVSWYQQALGQGPQFIFQYYREEENGRGNFPPRFSGLQFPNYSSELNVNALELDDSALYLCASSLRTHEGGYTFGSGTRLTVV.

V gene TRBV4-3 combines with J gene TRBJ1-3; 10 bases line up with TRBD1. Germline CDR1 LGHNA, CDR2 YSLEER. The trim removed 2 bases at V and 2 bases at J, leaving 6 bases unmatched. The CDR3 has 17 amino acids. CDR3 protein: CASSQPGTGAPGNTIYF. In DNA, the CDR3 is TGCGCCAGCAGCCAACCCGGGACAGGGGCCCCTGGAAACACCATATATTTT.